Following are 6 T cell receptor beta chains from one sample sequenced in a study of cytomegalovirus exposure and HLA in healthy donors. Here immunoSEQ multiplex PCR was the method, and the copy in TCRdb shows in-frame clones only, minus some. The profile covers 60,000 to 80,000 clones, with 85% to 95% appearing a single time and 3% to 3.5% taken by the ten largest. Sequenced material: PBMCs. Source of these receptors: a woman aged 18 to 35 in good health and CMV-seropositive.

The V gene is TRBV6-5, the J gene TRBJ2-7; the match to TRBD1 covers 7 bases. With 6 bases clipped from V and 0 bases from J, the junction kept 8 bases outside the gene matches. CDR3 length equals 15 residues. Germline-derived CDR1 and CDR2 are MNHEY and SVGAGI. The CDR3 is CASRRSRDSSYEQYF. CDR3 nucleotide sequence: TGTGCCAGCAGGCGGTCCCGGGACAGCTCCTACGAGCAGTACTTC.

The gene calls are TRBV7-2 and TRBJ1-5; D may be TRBD1 (6 bases). Germline V lookup: CDR1 SGHTA, CDR2 FQGNSA. The ends were cut back, 1 base at V and 4 bases at J, with 11 bases in the middle. The CDR3 covers 15 residues. This CDR3 is CASSLVTGQNQPQHF. CDR3 nucleotides: TGTGCCAGCAGCTTAGTTACAGGGCAGAATCAGCCCCAGCATTTT.

The chain recombines TRBV10-2 with TRBJ1-2; D is ambiguous. V was shortened by 7 bases and J by 4 bases, with 16 bases between the two germline ends. Germline V CDR1 and CDR2: WSHSY, SAAADI. The CDR3 extends over 14 amino acids. The CDR3 sequence: CASTNNQVLYGYTF. CDR3 nucleotides: TGCGCCAGCACTAATAATCAGGTGCTCTATGGCTACACCTTC.

This chain links TRBV28 with TRBJ1-1; 10 bases are a match to TRBD1. J lost 0 bases, V lost 6 bases, and 7 bases had no gene match. The CDR3 sequence is 16 residues long. Germline V lookup: CDR1 MDHEN, CDR2 SYDVKM. The CDR3 DNA reads TGTGCCAGCAGACGCCCGGGACAGGGGATGAACACTGAAGCTTTCTTT. Its translation: CASRRPGQGMNTEAFF.

The genes are TRBV5-1 and TRBJ1-4; 7 bases fit TRBD1. The junction had 9 bases not matched to a gene; V was cut back by 2 bases and J by 8 bases. The germline V gene has CDR1 SGHRS and CDR2 YFSETQ. This CDR3 spans 15 amino acids. The CDR3 sequence: CASSLYTGEREKLFF. CDR3 nucleotide sequence: TGCGCCAGCAGCTTATACACAGGGGAACGAGAAAAACTGTTTTTT.

The chain links TRBV7-3 to TRBJ2-6; D might be TRBD1 (6 bases). Germline-derived CDR1 and CDR2 are SGHTA and FQGTGA. V lost 4 bases and J lost 2, with 12 bases in between. This CDR3 has 16 residues. The CDR3 reads CASSSPRDTGANVLTF. CDR3 in DNA: TGTGCCAGCAGCTCTCCCCGGGACACTGGGGCCAACGTCCTGACTTTC.